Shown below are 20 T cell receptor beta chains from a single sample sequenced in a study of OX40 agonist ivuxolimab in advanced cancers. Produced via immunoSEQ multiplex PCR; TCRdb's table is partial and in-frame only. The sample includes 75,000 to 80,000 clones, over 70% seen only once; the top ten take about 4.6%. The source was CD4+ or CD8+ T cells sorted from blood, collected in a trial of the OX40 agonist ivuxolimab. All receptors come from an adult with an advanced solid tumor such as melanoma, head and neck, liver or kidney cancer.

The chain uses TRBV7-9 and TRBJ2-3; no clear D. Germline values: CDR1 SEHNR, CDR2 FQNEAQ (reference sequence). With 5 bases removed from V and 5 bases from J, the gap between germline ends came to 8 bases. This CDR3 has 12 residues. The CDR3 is CASSPTGDTQYF. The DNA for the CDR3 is TGTGCCAGCAGCCCCACCGGAGATACGCAGTATTTT. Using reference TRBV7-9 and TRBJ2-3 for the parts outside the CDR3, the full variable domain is DTGVSQNPRHKITKRGQNVTFRCDPISEHNRLYWYRQTLGQGPEFLTYFQNEAQLEKSRLLSDRFSAERPKGSFSTLEIQRTEQGDSAMYLCASSPTGDTQYFGPGTRLTVL.

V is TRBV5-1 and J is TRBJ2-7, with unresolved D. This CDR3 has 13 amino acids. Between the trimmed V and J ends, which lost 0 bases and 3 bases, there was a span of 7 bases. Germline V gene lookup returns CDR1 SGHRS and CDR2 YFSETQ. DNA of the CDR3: TGCGCCAGCAGCTTGGCCCAGAGCTACGAGCAGTACTTC. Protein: CASSLAQSYEQYF.

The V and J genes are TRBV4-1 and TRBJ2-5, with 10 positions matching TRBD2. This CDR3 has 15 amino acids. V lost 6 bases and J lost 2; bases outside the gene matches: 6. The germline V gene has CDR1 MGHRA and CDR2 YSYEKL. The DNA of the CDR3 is TGCGCCAGCAGTCTAGCGGGGGACCCTCAAGAGACCCAGTACTTC. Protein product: CASSLAGDPQETQYF.

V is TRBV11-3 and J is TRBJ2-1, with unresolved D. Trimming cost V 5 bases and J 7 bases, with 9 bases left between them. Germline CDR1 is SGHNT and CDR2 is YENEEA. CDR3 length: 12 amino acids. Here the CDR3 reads CASSHLGNEQFF. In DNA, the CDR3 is TGTGCCAGCAGCCACCTAGGGAATGAGCAGTTCTTC.

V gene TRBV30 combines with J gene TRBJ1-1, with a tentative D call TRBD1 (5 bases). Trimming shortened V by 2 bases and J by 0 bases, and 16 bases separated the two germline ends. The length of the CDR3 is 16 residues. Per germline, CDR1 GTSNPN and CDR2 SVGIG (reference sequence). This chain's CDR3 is CAWSSTRENMNTEAFF. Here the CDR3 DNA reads TGTGCCTGGAGTTCCACCAGGGAGAACATGAACACTGAAGCTTTCTTT. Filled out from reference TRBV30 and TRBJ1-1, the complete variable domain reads SQTIHQWPATLVQPVGSPLSLECTVEGTSNPNLYWYRQAAGRGLQLLFYSVGIGQISSEVPQNLSASRPQDRQFILSSKKLLLSDSGFYLCAWSSTRENMNTEAFFGQGTRLTVV.

This CDR3 reads CASSSRSGETQYF. The CDR3, as DNA: TGTGCCAGTAGTTCCCGGTCTGGGGAGACCCAGTACTTC. J is TRBJ2-5 and V is TRBV19; D remains ambiguous. The CDR3 contains 13 residues. Per the germline V gene, CDR1 is LNHDA and CDR2 is SQIVND (reference sequence). Trimming took off 5 bases at V and 5 bases at J, with 12 bases between the two ends.

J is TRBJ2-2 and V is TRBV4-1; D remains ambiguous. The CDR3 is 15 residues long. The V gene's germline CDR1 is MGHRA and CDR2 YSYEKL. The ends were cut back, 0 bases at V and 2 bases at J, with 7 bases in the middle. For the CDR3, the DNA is TGCGCCAGCAGCCAAGACGCAAGTAACACCGGGGAGCTGTTTTTT. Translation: CASSQDASNTGELFF.

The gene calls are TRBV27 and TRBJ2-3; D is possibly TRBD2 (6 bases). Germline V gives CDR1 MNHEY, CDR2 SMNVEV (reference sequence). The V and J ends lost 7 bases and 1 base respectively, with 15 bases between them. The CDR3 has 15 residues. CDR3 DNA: TGTGCCAGCACCGGAGGGCCCCATGGCACAGATACGCAGTATTTT. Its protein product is CASTGGPHGTDTQYF.

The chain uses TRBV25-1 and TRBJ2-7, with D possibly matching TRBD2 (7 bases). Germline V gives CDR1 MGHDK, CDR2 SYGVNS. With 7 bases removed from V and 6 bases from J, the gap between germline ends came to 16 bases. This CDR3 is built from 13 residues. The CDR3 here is CASKEGGGLEQYF. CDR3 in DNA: TGTGCCAGCAAAGAAGGGGGGGGGCTCGAGCAGTACTTC.

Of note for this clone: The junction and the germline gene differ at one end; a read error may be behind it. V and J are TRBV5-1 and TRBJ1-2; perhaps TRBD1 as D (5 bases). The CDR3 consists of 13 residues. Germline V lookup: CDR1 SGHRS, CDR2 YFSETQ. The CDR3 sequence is CTSSRGEHYGYTF. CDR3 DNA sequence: TGTACCAGCAGCCGGGGCGAGCACTATGGCTACACCTTC.

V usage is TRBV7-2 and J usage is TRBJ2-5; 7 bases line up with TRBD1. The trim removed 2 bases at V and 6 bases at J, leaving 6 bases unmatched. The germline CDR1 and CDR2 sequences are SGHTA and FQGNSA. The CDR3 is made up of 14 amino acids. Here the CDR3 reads CASSLRTGRQTQYF. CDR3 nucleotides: TGTGCCAGCAGCTTACGGACAGGTCGACAGACCCAGTACTTC.

In DNA form, the CDR3 reads TGTGCCAGCTCACGGGATCCGGGGGCTGACACCGGGGAGCTGTTTTTT. The encoded protein is CASSRDPGADTGELFF. The gene calls are TRBV18 and TRBJ2-2; D assignment may be TRBD1 or TRBD2 (6 bases each). This CDR3 comprises 16 residues. The germline V and J ends were trimmed by 4 bases and 3 bases, with 15 bases remaining between them. In germline, CDR1 is KGHSH, CDR2 LQKENI.

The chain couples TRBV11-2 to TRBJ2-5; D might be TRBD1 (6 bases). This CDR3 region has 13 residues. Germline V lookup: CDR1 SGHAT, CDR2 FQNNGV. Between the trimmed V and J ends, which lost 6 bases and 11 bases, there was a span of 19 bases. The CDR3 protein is CASRLQGVGEQYF. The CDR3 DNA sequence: TGTGCCAGCAGACTACAGGGTGTGGGGGAGCAGTACTTC. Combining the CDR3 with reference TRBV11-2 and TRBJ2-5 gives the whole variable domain EAGVAQSPRYKIIEKRQSVAFWCNPISGHATLYWYQQILGQGPKLLIQFQNNGVVDDSQLPKDRFSAERLKGVDSTLKIQPAKLEDSAVYLCASRLQGVGEQYFGPGTRLLVL.

For the CDR3, the DNA is TGTGCCAGTACAACGGGACAGGGAAGGAGGTATGGCTACACCTTC. This codes for CASTTGQGRRYGYTF. The rearrangement joins TRBV6-1 to TRBJ1-2, with TRBD1 matching 9 bases. V lost 9 bases and J lost 5; bases outside the gene matches: 13. From germline, CDR1 is MNHNS and CDR2 SASEGT. This CDR3 region has 15 residues.

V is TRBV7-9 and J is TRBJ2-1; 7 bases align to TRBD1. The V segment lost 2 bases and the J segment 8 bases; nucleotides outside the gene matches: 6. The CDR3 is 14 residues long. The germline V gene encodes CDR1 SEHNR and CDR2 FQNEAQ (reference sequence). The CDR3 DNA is TGTGCCAGCAGCTTAATAGGGGGCGAGGATGAGCAGTTCTTC. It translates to CASSLIGGEDEQFF.

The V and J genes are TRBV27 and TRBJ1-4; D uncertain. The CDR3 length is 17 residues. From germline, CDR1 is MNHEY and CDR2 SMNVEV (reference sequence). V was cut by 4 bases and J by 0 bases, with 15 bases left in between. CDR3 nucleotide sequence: TGTGCCAGCAGTTCCCGGGAGGACTTGGCAACTAATGAAAAACTGTTTTTT. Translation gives CASSSREDLATNEKLFF.

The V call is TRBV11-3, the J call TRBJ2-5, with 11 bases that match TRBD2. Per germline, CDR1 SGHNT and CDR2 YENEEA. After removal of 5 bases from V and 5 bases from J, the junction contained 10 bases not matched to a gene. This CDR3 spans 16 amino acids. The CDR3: CASSPPLAGGFETQYF. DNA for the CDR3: TGTGCCAGCAGCCCCCCTTTAGCGGGGGGGTTTGAGACCCAGTACTTC.

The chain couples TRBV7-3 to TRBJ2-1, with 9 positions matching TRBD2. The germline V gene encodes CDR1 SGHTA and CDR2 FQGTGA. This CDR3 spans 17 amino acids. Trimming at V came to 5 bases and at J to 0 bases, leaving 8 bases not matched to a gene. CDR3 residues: CASSRPGLANSYNEQFF. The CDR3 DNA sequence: TGTGCCAGCAGCCGCCCGGGACTAGCCAACTCCTACAATGAGCAGTTCTTC.

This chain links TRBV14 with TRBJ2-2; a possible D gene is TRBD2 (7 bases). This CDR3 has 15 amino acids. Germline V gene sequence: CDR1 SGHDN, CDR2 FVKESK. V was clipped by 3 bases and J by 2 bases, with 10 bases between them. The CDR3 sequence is CASSQGGGNTGELFF. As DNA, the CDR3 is TGTGCCAGCAGCCAGGGAGGGGGAAACACCGGGGAGCTGTTTTTT.

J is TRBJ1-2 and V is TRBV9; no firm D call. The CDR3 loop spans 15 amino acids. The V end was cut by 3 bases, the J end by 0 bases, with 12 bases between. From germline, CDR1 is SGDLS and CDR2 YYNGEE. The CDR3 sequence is CASSASGPANYGYTF. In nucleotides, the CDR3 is TGTGCCAGCAGCGCCTCTGGGCCGGCTAACTATGGCTACACCTTC.